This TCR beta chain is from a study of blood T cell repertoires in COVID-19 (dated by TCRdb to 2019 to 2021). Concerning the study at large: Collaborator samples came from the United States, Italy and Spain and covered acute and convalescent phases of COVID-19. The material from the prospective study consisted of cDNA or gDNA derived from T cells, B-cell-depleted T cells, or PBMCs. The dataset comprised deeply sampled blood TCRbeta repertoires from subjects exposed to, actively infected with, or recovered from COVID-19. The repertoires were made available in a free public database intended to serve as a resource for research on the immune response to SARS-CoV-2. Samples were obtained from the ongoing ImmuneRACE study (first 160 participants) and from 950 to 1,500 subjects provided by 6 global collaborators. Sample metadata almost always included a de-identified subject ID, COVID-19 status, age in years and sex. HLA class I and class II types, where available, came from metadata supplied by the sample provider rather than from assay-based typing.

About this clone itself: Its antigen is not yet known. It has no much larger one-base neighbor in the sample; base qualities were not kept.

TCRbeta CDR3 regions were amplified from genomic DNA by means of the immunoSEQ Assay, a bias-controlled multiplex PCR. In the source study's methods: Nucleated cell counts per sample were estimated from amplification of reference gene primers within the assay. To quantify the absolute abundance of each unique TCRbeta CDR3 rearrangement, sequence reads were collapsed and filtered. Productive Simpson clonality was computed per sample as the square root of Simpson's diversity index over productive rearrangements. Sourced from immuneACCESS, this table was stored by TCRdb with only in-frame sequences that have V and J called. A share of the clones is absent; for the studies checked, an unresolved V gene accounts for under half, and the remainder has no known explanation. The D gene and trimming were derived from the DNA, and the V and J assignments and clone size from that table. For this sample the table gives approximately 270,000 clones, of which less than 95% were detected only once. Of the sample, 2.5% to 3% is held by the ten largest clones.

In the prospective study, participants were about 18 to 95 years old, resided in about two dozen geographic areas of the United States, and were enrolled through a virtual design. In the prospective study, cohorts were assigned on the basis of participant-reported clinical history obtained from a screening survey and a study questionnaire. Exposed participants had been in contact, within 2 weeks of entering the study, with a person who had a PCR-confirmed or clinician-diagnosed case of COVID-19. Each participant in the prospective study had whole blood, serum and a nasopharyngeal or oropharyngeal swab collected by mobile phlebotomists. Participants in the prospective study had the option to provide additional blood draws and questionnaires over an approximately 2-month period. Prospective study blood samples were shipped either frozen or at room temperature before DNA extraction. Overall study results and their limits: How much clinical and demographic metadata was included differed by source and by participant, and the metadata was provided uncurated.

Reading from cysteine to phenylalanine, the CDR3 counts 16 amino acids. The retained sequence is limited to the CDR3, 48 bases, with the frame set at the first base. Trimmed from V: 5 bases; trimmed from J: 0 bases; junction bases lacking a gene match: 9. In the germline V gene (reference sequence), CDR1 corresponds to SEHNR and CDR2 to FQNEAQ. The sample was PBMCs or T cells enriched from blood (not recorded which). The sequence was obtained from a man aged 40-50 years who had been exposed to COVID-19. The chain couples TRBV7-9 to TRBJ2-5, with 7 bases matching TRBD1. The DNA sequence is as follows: TGTGCCAGCAGCCCCAGGACAGGCCTGTACCAAGAGACCCAGTACTTC. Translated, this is CASSPRTGLYQETQYF.